This is a list of T cell receptor beta chains from one sample in a study of blood T cells in healthy people across ages. Each CDR3 protein gets one entry after TCRdb re-called the 5' RACE reads with MiXCR. This table holds about 730,000 distinct CDR3 sequences, 40% to 45% found once. The sequenced material came from blood. These TCRs come from an older woman in good health. Both conserved end residues are part of each CDR3. D genes are given only for firm matches. Expanded clones get a size class; other rows say once, few or many, or leave the size out.

clone_size	v_call	j_call	d_call	cdr3_aa	cdr3_nt
once	TRBV6-5	TRBJ1-2	NA	CASRLTGQYGYTF	TGTGCCAGCAGGCTTACGGGCCAATATGGCTACACCTTC
NA	TRBV7-3	TRBJ1-1	TRBD1	CASSTNRGGSLVNTEAFF	TGTGCCAGCAGCACCAACAGGGGTGGAAGTTTGGTAAACACTGAAGCTTTCTTT
few	TRBV15	TRBJ1-2	NA	CATSRETGPSNYGYTF	TGTGCCACCAGCAGGGAGACAGGTCCTTCTAACTATGGCTACACCTTC
NA	TRBV18	TRBJ2-1	TRBD1	CASSSDRANEQFF	TGTGCCAGCTCATCCGACAGGGCCAATGAGCAGTTCTTC
few	TRBV7-8	TRBJ1-2	TRBD1	CASSDHRGYGYTF	TGTGCCAGCAGCGACCACAGGGGCTATGGCTACACCTTC
NA	TRBV29-1	TRBJ1-1	NA	CSVERQMNTEAFF	TGCAGCGTTGAGCGACAAATGAACACTGAAGCTTTCTTT
NA	TRBV29-1	TRBJ2-1	NA	CSWRGSHNEQFF	TGCAGCTGGAGGGGTTCCCACAATGAGCAGTTCTTC
NA	TRBV7-2	TRBJ2-7	TRBD2	CASSLMASGRGEQYF	TGTGCCAGCAGCTTAATGGCTAGCGGGAGGGGGGAGCAGTACTTC
NA	TRBV9	TRBJ2-1	TRBD2	CASTGLAGVGEQFF	TGTGCCAGCACCGGACTAGCGGGGGTTGGTGAGCAGTTCTTC
many	TRBV3-1	TRBJ2-1	TRBD2	CASSPSGGSYNEQFF	TGTGCCAGCAGCCCTAGCGGGGGATCCTACAATGAGCAGTTCTTC
NA	TRBV9	TRBJ1-1	TRBD1	CASSASGTGNTEAFF	TGTGCCAGCAGCGCCAGCGGGACAGGGAACACTGAAGCTTTCTTT
few	TRBV5-1	TRBJ2-3	TRBD2	CASSWGLEVDTQYF	TGCGCCAGCAGCTGGGGACTAGAAGTGGATACGCAGTATTTT
many	TRBV12-3/TRBV12-4	TRBJ2-1	TRBD2	CASSPYSGSGSHNEQFF	TGTGCCAGCAGTCCTTACAGCGGTAGCGGGAGCCACAATGAGCAGTTCTTC
once	TRBV15	TRBJ2-4	NA	CATSRSGGGAKNIQYF	TGTGCCACCAGCAGGTCCGGAGGGGGCGCCAAAAACATTCAGTACTTC
NA	TRBV6-5	TRBJ1-1	NA	CASSYGGLLEAFF	TGTGCCAGCAGTTACGGGGGGCTCCTTGAAGCTTTCTTT
many	TRBV2	TRBJ2-1	TRBD2	CASSESEAGTTNEQFF	TGTGCCAGCAGTGAATCGGAAGCGGGGACTACTAATGAGCAGTTCTTC
NA	TRBV7-2	TRBJ2-1	TRBD2	CASSPLIAGGEFF	TGTGCCAGCAGCCCATTGATAGCGGGAGGGGAGTTCTTC
NA	TRBV11-2	TRBJ2-3	NA	CASSTGPRTDTQYF	TGTGCCAGCAGTACGGGCCCGCGCACAGATACGCAGTATTTT
once	TRBV6-2/TRBV6-3	TRBJ2-2	NA	CASSFSQPGELFF	TGTGCCAGCAGTTTCTCGCAGCCCGGGGAGCTGTTTTTT
few	TRBV9	TRBJ1-4	NA	CASSVYRDNEKLFF	TGTGCCAGCAGCGTATACCGGGATAATGAAAAACTGTTTTTT
NA	TRBV10-3	TRBJ2-7	NA	CAISTYQGNEQYF	TGTGCCATCAGCACATACCAGGGCAACGAGCAGTACTTC
NA	TRBV9	TRBJ2-1	TRBD1	CAGSVRQGPRLDEQFF	TGTGCCGGCAGCGTAAGACAGGGGCCCCGGCTGGATGAGCAGTTCTTC
few	TRBV7-3	TRBJ2-1	NA	CASSPGGDEQFF	TGTGCCAGCAGCCCCGGGGGTGATGAGCAGTTCTTC
few	TRBV11-2	TRBJ2-2	NA	CASSLENSGELFF	TGTGCCAGCAGCTTAGAGAATAGTGGGGAGCTGTTTTTT
NA	TRBV20-1	TRBJ1-6	TRBD1	CSATQGVVSPLHF	TGCAGTGCCACACAGGGGGTGGTTTCACCCCTCCACTTT
few	TRBV20-1	TRBJ1-1	NA	CSARDPPAAEAFF	TGCAGTGCTAGAGACCCTCCAGCCGCTGAAGCTTTCTTT
few	TRBV27	TRBJ2-7	TRBD2	CASSRPGLAEYEQYF	TGTGCCAGCAGTCGCCCGGGACTAGCGGAATACGAGCAGTACTTC
NA	TRBV25-1	TRBJ2-3	TRBD1	CASSESQGVWGTDTQYF	TGTGCCAGCAGTGAATCTCAGGGGGTGTGGGGCACAGATACGCAGTATTTT
NA	TRBV12-3/TRBV12-4	TRBJ1-4	NA	CASSSSTGHNEKLFF	TGTGCCAGCAGTTCCTCAACGGGACACAATGAAAAACTGTTTTTT